This TCR beta chain was captured in a study of blood T cell repertoires in COVID-19. Study summary: T cells, B-cell-depleted T cells, or PBMCs supplied cDNA or gDNA.

TCRdb's table, derived via immunoSEQ multiplex PCR, lists solely in-frame clones and lacks some. The table includes a few hundred thousand clones, 92% detected once. This CDR3 spans 14 amino acids. Germline lookup yields CDR1 MDHEN and CDR2 SYDVKM. V gave up 8 bases and J gave up 3 bases; unmatched junction bases: 1. This TCR came from a woman aged 25 to 39 who had recovered from COVID-19. This chain connects TRBV28 to TRBJ2-3; 14 bases agree with TRBD2. Source material: PBMCs or T cells enriched from blood (not recorded which). As DNA, the CDR3 is TGTGCCAGCGGGACTAGCGGGAGAACAGATACGCAGTATTTT. Translated: CASGTSGRTDTQYF.